What follows are 20 T cell receptor beta chains derived from one specimen sequenced in a study of PD-1 blockade in classical Hodgkin lymphoma (dated by TCRdb to the early 2020s). Read against the paper, the sample's time point label means: cycle 4 day 1 (C4D1), after around six weeks of nivolumab. All trial patients had relapsed after autologous stem cell transplantation, with cohorts A, B and C differing in prior brentuximab vedotin exposure. Libraries were made using the immunoSEQ multiplex PCR assay. Imported from immuneACCESS, the table was reduced by TCRdb to in-frame sequences with V and J called. These copies leave out some clones; in studies compared against another copy, an unresolved V gene accounts for under half, and the cause of the remainder is not known. Here the sample has 40,000 to 55,000 clones; around 80% occur a single time. Together, the top ten hold 37% of the sample. The source was peripheral blood mononuclear cells (PBMCs), collected before the fourth cycle of nivolumab. The source is a human donor with classical Hodgkin lymphoma.

The chain recombines TRBV6-5 with TRBJ1-1, with D maybe TRBD1 (5 bases). The CDR3 runs to 15 residues. Germline V gives CDR1 MNHEY, CDR2 SVGAGI. Trimming removed 0 bases from V and 4 bases from J, with 12 bases in between. This chain's CDR3 is CASSYSPGKGTEAFF. CDR3 DNA: TGTGCCAGCAGTTACTCGCCAGGGAAGGGCACTGAAGCTTTCTTT.

V usage is TRBV7-9 and J usage is TRBJ1-2; D is uncertain. Deletions cut 5 bases from V and 4 bases from J, with 5 bases between. Germline V gene lookup returns CDR1 SEHNR and CDR2 FQNEAQ (reference sequence). The CDR3 length is 11 residues. The CDR3 loop reads CASSPSYGYTF. CDR3 DNA sequence: TGTGCCAGCAGCCCCTCCTATGGCTACACCTTC. Together with reference TRBV7-9 and TRBJ1-2, the CDR3 gives the full variable domain: DTGVSQNPRHKITKRGQNVTFRCDPISEHNRLYWYRQTLGQGPEFLTYFQNEAQLEKSRLLSDRFSAERPKGSFSTLEIQRTEQGDSAMYLCASSPSYGYTFGSGTRLTVV.

The chain carries TRBV28 and TRBJ1-2; maybe TRBD1 (6 bases). The CDR3 consists of 13 residues. Germline CDR1 is MDHEN and CDR2 is SYDVKM. Trimming removed 8 bases from V and 5 bases from J, with 15 bases in between. CDR3 DNA: TGTGCCAGCCGTCAACAGGGCGAGTATGGCTACACCTTC. It translates to CASRQQGEYGYTF.

The CDR3 protein is CASSILVGGAGYTF. The DNA of the CDR3 is TGTGCCAGTAGTATACTTGTCGGGGGTGCTGGCTACACCTTC. The chain couples TRBV19 to TRBJ1-2; possible D gene TRBD1, 5 bases. Trimming pared 2 bases from V and 7 bases from J, leaving 14 bases between. The CDR3 totals 14 residues. The germline gives CDR1 LNHDA, CDR2 SQIVND (reference sequence). Supplemented by reference TRBV19 and TRBJ1-2, the full variable domain reads DGGITQSPKYLFRKEGQNVTLSCEQNLNHDAMYWYRQDPGQGLRLIYYSQIVNDFQKGDIAEGYSVSREKKESFPLTVTSAQKNPTAFYLCASSILVGGAGYTFGSGTRLTVV.

This sequence joins TRBV5-5 and TRBJ1-2; no reliable D call. From germline, CDR1 is SGHKS and CDR2 YYEKEE (reference sequence). V was shortened by 4 bases and J by 1 base, with 14 bases between the two germline ends. The CDR3 is 15 residues long. Here the CDR3 DNA reads TGTGCCAGCAGCATAAGTTTACAAGATAACTATGGCTACACCTTC. Translating it yields CASSISLQDNYGYTF.

The chain combines TRBV5-1 with TRBJ1-1; D perhaps matches TRBD1 (5 bases). The germline V gene encodes CDR1 SGHRS and CDR2 YFSETQ. This CDR3 region has 14 residues. Trimming removed 0 bases at V and 11 bases at J, with 17 bases between. The CDR3 DNA is TGCGCCAGCAGCTTGGCCGGCCCAGGGATCTTGGCTTTCTTT. This translates into CASSLAGPGILAFF.

The V gene is TRBV4-2, the J gene TRBJ2-7, with 8 bases aligning to TRBD2. The germline CDR1 and CDR2 sequences are LGHNA and YNFKEQ. The J segment lost 0 bases and the V segment lost 0 bases, leaving 4 bases of the junction unmatched. This CDR3 has 16 amino acids. This CDR3 is CASSQESGGLSYEQYF. CDR3 DNA: TGTGCCAGCAGCCAAGAGAGCGGGGGCCTCTCCTACGAGCAGTACTTC.

The CDR3 nucleotides are TGTGCCAGCAGTCTTACATCGAACACTGAAGCTTTCTTT. The encoded protein is CASSLTSNTEAFF. The rearrangement uses TRBV28 and TRBJ1-1, with D unclear. Germline V gene lookup returns CDR1 MDHEN and CDR2 SYDVKM. The V gene lost 5 bases and the J gene lost 1 base, with 8 bases spanning the gap. This CDR3 has 13 amino acids.

This chain links TRBV4-3 with TRBJ1-5; D ambiguous. Deletions cut 1 base from V and 3 bases from J, with 10 bases between. Germline CDR1 and CDR2: LGHNA and YSLEER. The CDR3 runs 15 residues. CDR3 in DNA: TGCGCCAGCAGCCAAGTTGCAGGCCCCAATCAGCCCCAGCATTTT. This codes for CASSQVAGPNQPQHF.

This clone was seen more than once but under ten times. The V gene is TRBV7-9, the J gene TRBJ2-3, with TRBD2 identical over 8 bases. Looked up from germline, CDR1 is SEHNR and CDR2 is FQNEAQ (reference sequence). The CDR3 contains 15 residues. V was clipped by 5 bases and J by 2 bases; unmatched bases: 6. The CDR3 bases are TGTGCCAGCAGCCCTCGGGGGGGGGTCACAGATACGCAGTATTTT. Translating it yields CASSPRGGVTDTQYF. The variable domain in full, completed from reference TRBV7-9 and TRBJ2-3, reads DTGVSQNPRHKITKRGQNVTFRCDPISEHNRLYWYRQTLGQGPEFLTYFQNEAQLEKSRLLSDRFSAERPKGSFSTLEIQRTEQGDSAMYLCASSPRGGVTDTQYFGPGTRLTVL.

In its sample, this clone was seen once. This sequence joins TRBV29-1 and TRBJ2-1; D possibly corresponds to TRBD2 (6 bases). The CDR3 is 12 amino acids. Between the trimmed V and J ends, which lost 5 bases and 9 bases, there was a span of 14 bases. The germline gives CDR1 SQVTM, CDR2 ANQGSEA. The CDR3 nucleotides are TGCAGCGTTCGGAGGGGCGGGGTTGAGCAGTTCTTC. Translation gives CSVRRGGVEQFF.

The V and J genes are TRBV25-1 and TRBJ1-3, with D maybe TRBD1 (5 bases). Per the germline V gene, CDR1 is MGHDK and CDR2 is SYGVNS. V was trimmed by 4 bases and J by 3 bases, leaving 10 bases between them. The CDR3 totals 14 residues. The CDR3 spells CASSASGSGNTIYF. For the CDR3, the DNA is TGTGCCAGCAGTGCCTCAGGGAGTGGAAACACCATATATTTT.

V usage is TRBV20-1 and J usage is TRBJ2-7, with D perhaps TRBD2 (5 bases). CDR3 size: 11 residues. V dropped 7 bases and J dropped 3 bases, with 10 bases sitting between them. CDR1 and CDR2 (germline): DFQATT, SNEGSKA (reference sequence). The CDR3 bases are TGCAGTGTTCCGGGGAGCTACGAGCAGTACTTC. Its translation is CSVPGSYEQYF.

The V call is TRBV6-5, the J call TRBJ2-7; D not resolved. The V end lost 6 bases, the J end lost 3 bases, and 15 bases lay between the germline ends. Germline CDR1 and CDR2: MNHEY and SVGAGI. The CDR3 runs 14 residues. As DNA, the CDR3 is TGTGCCAGCAGAACTGGGATCGGGCTCTACGAGCAGTACTTC. It translates to CASRTGIGLYEQYF.

V and J are TRBV9 and TRBJ2-1, with TRBD2 identical over 10 bases. CDR3 length: 14 residues. The V gene end was trimmed by 0 bases and the J gene end by 7 bases; junction bases not matched to a gene: 1. Germline V gene data show CDR1 as SGDLS and CDR2 as YYNGEE. The CDR3 region is CASSVERGGNEQFF. The CDR3 nucleotides are TGTGCCAGCAGCGTAGAGCGGGGGGGGAATGAGCAGTTCTTC.

The CDR3 loop reads CATSEGAYEQYF. The DNA for the CDR3 is TGTGCCACCAGTGAGGGGGCCTACGAGCAGTACTTC. The rearrangement joins TRBV15 to TRBJ2-7, with D perhaps matching TRBD1 (6 bases). The CDR3 is 12 amino acids. V was trimmed by 6 bases and J by 2 bases, leaving 8 bases between them. Germline CDR1 reads LNHNV; CDR2 reads YYDKDF (reference sequence). The full variable domain, in which reference TRBV15 and TRBJ2-7 provide the parts outside the CDR3, is DAMVIQNPRYQVTQFGKPVTLSCSQTLNHNVMYWYQQKSSQAPKLLFHYYDKDFNNEADTPDNFQSRRPNTSFCFLDIRSPGLGDTAMYLCATSEGAYEQYFGPGTRLTVT.

V is TRBV4-3 and J is TRBJ1-1; no clear D. The V end was cut by 1 base, the J end by 5 bases, with 14 bases between. Germline V gene data show CDR1 as LGHNA and CDR2 as YSLEER. There are 15 residues in the CDR3. The CDR3 protein is CASSQAPTGWTEAFF. The DNA of the CDR3 is TGCGCCAGCAGCCAAGCCCCGACGGGTTGGACTGAAGCTTTCTTT.

The V gene is TRBV6-5, the J gene TRBJ1-2, with a tentative D call TRBD1 (5 bases). The CDR3 totals 15 residues. V was pared by 0 bases and J by 4 bases, with 12 bases between. Germline CDR1 is MNHEY and CDR2 is SVGAGI. CDR3 amino acids: CASSYSLQGAYGYTF. The CDR3 DNA follows: TGTGCCAGCAGTTACTCGCTTCAGGGAGCCTATGGCTACACCTTC.

CDR3 sequence reads: CASSPTSGGAYEQFF. CDR3 DNA: TGTGCCAGCAGTCCTACTAGCGGGGGGGCGTATGAGCAGTTCTTC. This chain uses TRBV6-5 with TRBJ2-1, with 13 bases lining up with TRBD2. Germline CDR1 reads MNHEY; CDR2 reads SVGAGI. CDR3 length: 15 residues. The V and J ends lost 5 bases and 8 bases, in that order; junction bases with no gene match: 6.

This CDR3 is CAISESMGTGELFF. The DNA for the CDR3 is TGTGCCATCAGTGAGTCGATGGGTACCGGGGAGCTGTTTTTT. The gene calls are TRBV10-3 and TRBJ2-2, with D uncertain. Germline-derived CDR1 and CDR2 are ENHRY and SYGVKD. The V gene lost 0 bases and the J gene lost 5 bases, with 7 bases spanning the gap. The CDR3 covers 14 residues.